The 24 T cell receptor beta chains given below trace back to one sample, sequenced in a study of Graves' ophthalmopathy and Graves' hyperthyroidism. Transcripts of RNA were the source for amplifying TCR beta CDR3 regions. Second-round multiplex PCR came after a first-round RT-PCR that employed HTBI primers. Each CDR3 protein gets one entry after TCRdb re-called the multiplex PCR reads with MiXCR. The data show about 390,000 distinct CDR3 sequences, about 18% seen once. Material for sequencing was peripheral blood. Receptors were obtained from an adult woman with stable Graves' hyperthyroidism.

This clonotype was recorded many times. An end of the junction differs from the germline gene, which may be a read error. The chain's CDR3 is CASSLESFLAGANTGELFF. As DNA, the CDR3 is TGTGCTAGCAGCTTAGAAAGCTTTCTAGCGGGAGCGAACACCGGGGAGCTGTTTTTT. The chain recombines TRBV7-7 with TRBJ2-2; 10 bases line up with TRBD2. The CDR3 extends over 19 amino acids. Germline CDR1 is SSHAT and CDR2 is FNYEAQ (reference sequence).

This clonotype was seen repeatedly, ten times or more. This chain links TRBV6-2 or TRBV6-3 with TRBJ2-4, with TRBD2 matching over 11 bases. With V trimmed by 5 bases and J by 7 bases, 7 bases remained unmatched. Germline lookup yields CDR1 MNHEY and CDR2 SVGEGT. The CDR3 sequence is 15 residues long. The CDR3 region has the DNA TGTGCCAGCAGTCGGGGGGGACTAGCGGAGAACATTCAGTACTTC. Amino acids: CASSRGGLAENIQYF.

This clonotype was detected only a few times. This chain uses TRBV11-2 with TRBJ1-5, with a weak D call TRBD1 (6 bases). Germline V CDR1 and CDR2: SGHAT, FQNNGV. Trimming stripped 2 bases from V and 6 bases from J, with 11 bases between. The length of the CDR3 is 14 residues. The CDR3 nucleotides read TGTGCCAGCAGCTTATTTGCAGGGGCTCAGCCCCAGCATTTT. It translates to CASSLFAGAQPQHF.

This clonotype was found many times. The genes are TRBV11-2 and TRBJ2-2; 8 positions agree with TRBD2. Germline CDR1 SGHAT, CDR2 FQNNGV. Trimming took 5 bases from V and 4 from J; bases not matched to a gene: 15. CDR3 size: 18 residues. The CDR3 region is CASSTDPIRAGVTGELFF. The CDR3 DNA reads as TGTGCCAGCAGCACTGACCCGATAAGAGCGGGAGTCACCGGGGAGCTGTTTTTT.

This clonotype was picked up many times. This chain uses TRBV12-3 or TRBV12-4 with TRBJ1-3; D uncertain. The CDR3 has 11 residues. V shed 6 bases and J shed 0 bases, with 0 bases lying between them. The CDR3 DNA is TGTGCCAGCAGCTCTGGAAACACCATATATTTT. Encoded protein: CASSSGNTIYF.

This clonotype was seen ten or more times. The CDR3 DNA follows: TGCGCCAGCAGCGAGGGTAGGGCTAGCTCGAACACCGGGGAGCTGTTTTTT. It specifies CASSEGRASSNTGELFF. The chain joins TRBV4-1 to TRBJ2-2; perhaps TRBD2 as D (5 bases). CDR1 and CDR2 from the germline V gene are MGHRA and YSYEKL. This CDR3 contains 17 residues. Trimming shortened V by 5 bases and J by 0 bases, and 16 bases separated the two germline ends.

In its sample, this clonotype was seen many times. The rearrangement uses TRBV27 and TRBJ2-5, with 7 bases that match TRBD2. This CDR3 is built from 14 residues. CDR1 MNHEY and CDR2 SMNVEV come from the germline V gene (reference sequence). Trimming removed 4 bases from V and 5 bases from J; junction bases left unmatched: 7. CDR3 bases: TGTGCCAGCAGTTGGGGGGGAAGGCGGGAGACCCAGTACTTC. Translating it yields CASSWGGRRETQYF.

Comments on this clonotype: A much larger clone is a single base away; this may be a read error. The final CDR3 position lacks the conserved phenylalanine or tryptophan, pointing to a likely read error. The V gene is TRBV2, the J gene TRBJ2-5, with TRBD2 identical over 9 bases. The length of the CDR3 is 14 residues. Germline loops: CDR1 SNHLY, CDR2 FYNNEI. The J segment lost 3 bases and the V segment lost 7 bases, leaving 6 bases of the junction unmatched. The CDR3 nucleotides read TGTGCCAGCAACCCGGGACTAGCTAAAGAGACCCAGTACCTC. Its protein product is CASNPGLAKETQYL.

This chain joins TRBV11-2 and TRBJ1-1; unclear D gene. V was shortened by 7 bases and J by 1 base, with 7 bases between the two germline ends. The CDR3 is 12 amino acids. Germline assignment: CDR1 SGHAT and CDR2 FQNNGV. CDR3 sequence reads: CASIVWNTEAFF. CDR3 bases: TGTGCCAGCATAGTTTGGAACACTGAAGCTTTCTTT.

Many counts were recorded for this clonotype. The CDR3 nucleotides read TGTGCCAGCAGTTACTCGCGGGACAGTCCATCCTACGAGCAGTACTTC. It encodes CASSYSRDSPSYEQYF. The chain combines TRBV6-5 with TRBJ2-7; D might be TRBD1 (7 bases). Trimming shortened V by 0 bases and J by 1 base, and 13 bases separated the two germline ends. The germline CDR1 and CDR2 sequences are MNHEY and SVGAGI. CDR3 length equals 16 residues.

V is TRBV18 and J is TRBJ1-1, with D perhaps TRBD1 (6 bases). V lost 2 bases to trimming and J lost 1 base, with 8 bases between them. The CDR3 has 14 amino acids. From germline, CDR1 is KGHSH and CDR2 LQKENI. In nucleotides, the CDR3 is TGTGCCAGCTCACCAGAGACAGGGAACACTGAAGCTTTCTTT. Protein product: CASSPETGNTEAFF.

This clonotype was seen a few times. The chain has TRBV24-1 and TRBJ1-2; D ambiguous. Deletions cut 3 bases from V and 8 bases from J, with 9 bases between. The CDR3 runs 12 residues. Per germline, CDR1 KGHDR and CDR2 SFDVKD. The CDR3 here is CATSDPRGGYTF. CDR3 nucleotide sequence: TGTGCCACCAGTGATCCCAGAGGCGGCTACACCTTC.

This clonotype has at least ten counts. This chain connects TRBV6-5 to TRBJ2-7; D not certain. Trimming removed 2 bases from V and 1 base from J, with 9 bases in between. There are 14 residues in the CDR3. CDR1 and CDR2 from the germline V gene are MNHEY and SVGAGI. The CDR3 bases are TGTGCCAGCAGTTACAATGGTCTATCCTACGAGCAGTACTTC. It specifies CASSYNGLSYEQYF.

This clonotype was detected ten times or more. This chain uses TRBV19 with TRBJ1-5, with D unresolved. Trimming stripped 3 bases from V and 2 bases from J, with 17 bases between. CDR1 LNHDA and CDR2 SQIVND come from the germline V gene (reference sequence). CDR3 length: 17 residues. The CDR3 DNA follows: TGTGCCAGTAGTATTCTTTGGGAAGGTCCTGGCAATCAGCCCCAGCATTTT. This sequence encodes CASSILWEGPGNQPQHF.

This clonotype showed up many times. The chain has TRBV9 and TRBJ1-1; tentatively, D is TRBD1 (5 bases). The CDR3 runs to 13 residues. V dropped 2 bases and J dropped 1 base, with 6 bases sitting between them. The germline V gene encodes CDR1 SGDLS and CDR2 YYNGEE. The CDR3 DNA sequence: TGTGCCAGCAGCGTGACAGCGAACACTGAAGCTTTCTTT. Translating gives CASSVTANTEAFF.

The table lists this clonotype with many counts. Germline and junction disagree at one end, which may indicate a read error. The chain links TRBV28 to TRBJ2-7; D might be TRBD1 (5 bases). The CDR3 length is 16 residues. Germline V gene data show CDR1 as MDHEN and CDR2 as SYDVKM. The CDR3 here is CASRDTNKKQSSEQYF. In DNA form, the CDR3 reads TGTGCCAGCAGGGACACTAATAAAAAACAGTCCTCCGAGCAGTACTTC.

DNA for the CDR3: TGTGCCAGCAGTGATCTCCCCCGGCTGGGGGCGCCCACTGAAGCTTTCTTT. Translation gives CASSDLPRLGAPTEAFF. The V and J genes are TRBV6-4 and TRBJ1-1, with D maybe TRBD1 (6 bases). Germline V CDR1 and CDR2: MRHNA, SNTAGT. Trimming took 3 bases from V and 4 from J, leaving 21 bases between them. This CDR3 is 17 amino acids long.

This clonotype came up many times. The chain joins TRBV20-1 to TRBJ2-7, with 7 bases lining up with TRBD2. Germline lookup yields CDR1 DFQATT and CDR2 SNEGSKA (reference sequence). V was clipped by 4 bases and J by 5 bases; unmatched bases: 11. The CDR3 runs 14 residues. Here the CDR3 reads CSAKGAGAQDEQYF. The CDR3 nucleotides are TGCAGTGCTAAAGGGGCGGGAGCCCAGGACGAGCAGTACTTC.

This clonotype was seen more than once but under ten times. J is TRBJ1-1 and V is TRBV18; no reliable D call. The V gene lost 3 bases and the J gene lost 7 bases, with 24 bases spanning the gap. The CDR3 consists of 17 residues. CDR1 and CDR2 from the germline V gene are KGHSH and LQKENI. CDR3 nucleotides: TGTGCCAGCTCACCTAGGTGGGAATCCTATAGCGGGAGTGAAGCTTTCTTT. This translates into CASSPRWESYSGSEAFF.

Notes on this clonotype: A much bigger clone sits one base away, suggesting this may be a read error. The genes are TRBV20-1 and TRBJ2-2; D ambiguous. Germline V gene data show CDR1 as DFQATT and CDR2 as SNEGSKA (reference sequence). CDR3 size: 17 residues. The CDR3 DNA reads as TGCGGTGCGTCGGCCATACCTAGACTTCCGAACACCGGGGAGCTGTTTTTT. It is translated as CGASAIPRLPNTGELFF.

This clonotype appeared many times. The CDR3 sequence: CAWRDRDYGYTF. In DNA form, the CDR3 reads TGTGCCTGGCGTGACAGGGACTATGGCTACACCTTC. V is TRBV30 and J is TRBJ1-2; 7 bases agree with TRBD1. J gave up 3 bases and V 5 bases, and 3 bases lay outside the gene matches. The CDR3 contains 12 residues. Germline values: CDR1 GTSNPN, CDR2 SVGIG (reference sequence).

The CDR3 DNA sequence: TGCGCCAGCGGGATCGCTTCGAACACCGGGGAGCTGTTTTTT. As protein: CASGIASNTGELFF. This chain links TRBV10-2 with TRBJ2-2; D call uncertain. CDR3 length: 14 amino acids. From germline, CDR1 is WSHSY and CDR2 SAAADI. Between the trimmed V and J ends, which lost 8 bases and 0 bases, there was a span of 10 bases.

Notes on this clonotype: At one end, the junction sequence differs from germline, possibly due to a read error. V is TRBV10-3 and J is TRBJ2-5; D may be TRBD2 (6 bases). The CDR3 loop spans 12 amino acids. Per germline, CDR1 ENHRY and CDR2 SYGVKD. The CDR3 protein is CAISESSGVGTF. The CDR3 region has the DNA TGTGCCATCAGTGAGTCATCGGGAGTGGGGACCTTC.

This sequence joins TRBV6-5 and TRBJ2-7; 8 nucleotides align to TRBD1. Germline V lookup: CDR1 MNHEY, CDR2 SVGAGI. V trimming: 0 bases; J trimming: 6 bases; junction bases outside the gene matches: 7. This CDR3 comprises 15 residues. Here the CDR3 DNA reads TGTGCCAGCAGTTACTCGATCGGCAGGGGGCGCGAGCAGTACTTC. Translating it yields CASSYSIGRGREQYF.